This record concerns one TCR beta chain sequence. The source of the sample is a study of blood T cell repertoires in COVID-19. Germline loops: CDR1 LGHNA, CDR2 YNFKEQ. CDR3 length equals 15 residues. Trimming removed 0 bases from V and 6 bases from J; junction bases left unmatched: 6. In the original workflow: Estimated nucleated cell counts came from reference gene primer amplification. Method: immunoSEQ multiplex PCR; TCRdb's copy keeps in-frame clones and lacks some. That table supplies the V and J calls and clone size; D and trimming were determined from the DNA. The sample lists 300,000 to 350,000 clones; roughly 90% were seen once.

Material: PBMCs or T cells enriched from blood (not recorded which). V usage is TRBV4-2 and J usage is TRBJ1-2; the match to TRBD1 covers 8 bases. The source is a woman aged 30 to 39 who had been exposed to COVID-19. Here the CDR3 DNA reads TGTGCCAGCAGCCAAGACTTAACAGGGGGGCATGGCTACACCTTC. This sequence encodes CASSQDLTGGHGYTF.